A selection of T cell receptor beta chains follows, all from one sample in a study of blood T cell repertoires in COVID-19. The method was immunoSEQ multiplex PCR; TCRdb's version includes in-frame clones alone and lacks a portion of them. The table records around 100,000 clones, around nine tenths of them present only once. Sequencing input: peripheral blood. The source of these receptors is a human donor in a cohort sampled during active COVID-19. Both conserved end residues are part of each CDR3. The D gene is left open where the match is weak. Clone size appears in some rows only: once, few, many, or a class for an expanded clone.

DNA	CDR3	V	D	size	length	J
TGTGCCAGCAGCCAAGATGCGGGGGGGAGGAATGAGCAGTTCTTC	CASSQDAGGRNEQFF	TRBV3-1/TRBV3-2	TRBD2	-	15	TRBJ2-1
TGTGCCAGCAGTGAGCTAGACAGGAATTCACCCCTCCACTTT	CASSELDRNSPLHF	TRBV6-1	-	-	14	TRBJ1-6
TGTGCCAGCTCACCCCGCCGGGACAGGGGAGCAGCTTTCTTT	CASSPRRDRGAAFF	TRBV18	TRBD1	-	14	TRBJ1-1
TGCGCCAGCATCTCCGGGACAGGACCACAAGAGACCCAGTACTTC	CASISGTGPQETQYF	TRBV5-1	TRBD1	-	15	TRBJ2-5
TGTGCCAGCAGTTTCCCGGTGGGGCCCAGAGAAGCTTTCTTT	CASSFPVGPREAFF	TRBV28	-	-	14	TRBJ1-1
TGTGCCAGCAGTGAAGGGGACACAATTTCGAGTAACTATGGCTACACCTTC	CASSEGDTISSNYGYTF	TRBV5-4	-	-	17	TRBJ1-2
TGTGCCAGCAGCTTGTCTTGGCTAGCGGGGGAAACAGATACGCAGTATTTT	CASSLSWLAGETDTQYF	TRBV5-6	TRBD2	-	17	TRBJ2-3
TGTGCCAGCAGTTTTGCGGACGGGAGCTCCTACAATGAGCAGTTCTTC	CASSFADGSSYNEQFF	TRBV28	-	-	16	TRBJ2-1
TGTGCCAGCAGTTCTCCTTACAGGGGGCACTACTATGGCTACACCTTC	CASSSPYRGHYYGYTF	TRBV28	TRBD1	-	16	TRBJ1-2
TGTGCCAGTAGTATAAACAGGGACTACGAGCAGTACTTC	CASSINRDYEQYF	TRBV19	-	-	13	TRBJ2-7
TGTGCCACCAGCAGAATAACAGGGGCCGGAAACACCATATATTTT	CATSRITGAGNTIYF	TRBV15	TRBD1	once	15	TRBJ1-3
TGTGCCAGCAGCCAAGTGCAGGGAATTGCAGAGACCCAGTACTTC	CASSQVQGIAETQYF	TRBV3-1/TRBV3-2	-	-	15	TRBJ2-5
TGTGCCAGTAGGTCCCCCTTGGACAGGGACTATGGCTACACCTTC	CASRSPLDRDYGYTF	TRBV19	TRBD1	-	15	TRBJ1-2
TGCGCCAGCAGCTTGGAAGGGGGTTCGAACTATGGCTACACCTTC	CASSLEGGSNYGYTF	TRBV5-1	-	once	15	TRBJ1-2
TGTGCCAGTAAAGAAGGGGGGGGTCCCGGGGAGCTGTTTTTT	CASKEGGGPGELFF	TRBV6-5	-	-	14	TRBJ2-2
TGTGCCAGCAGCTTAGTCGCGGGGCGAGACAATGAGCAGTTCTTC	CASSLVAGRDNEQFF	TRBV7-2	-	-	15	TRBJ2-1
TGTGCCACCAGTGACCCAGGGGGTGACGAGCAGTACTTC	CATSDPGGDEQYF	TRBV24-1	TRBD1	-	13	TRBJ2-7
TGTGCCAGCAGCTTGGGGGCAGTCACCCTAAGGGGCTACACCTTC	CASSLGAVTLRGYTF	TRBV5-6	-	-	15	TRBJ1-2
TGCGCCAGCAGCCAGGGGCCTCAGGGGGCTCTTCGAGAAAAACTGTTTTTT	CASSQGPQGALREKLFF	TRBV4-3	TRBD1	-	17	TRBJ1-4
TGCAGCGTTGAACGCGGACTCCCAAATGAGCAGTTCTTC	CSVERGLPNEQFF	TRBV29-1	-	-	13	TRBJ2-1
TGTGCCAGCAGCCAAGACCGCGGCTATGGCTACACCTTC	CASSQDRGYGYTF	TRBV14	-	-	13	TRBJ1-2
TGTGCCAGCAGCCAGACTAGCGGGAAGTACAATGAGCAGTTCTTC	CASSQTSGKYNEQFF	TRBV7-8	TRBD2	once	15	TRBJ2-1
TGCAGCGTTGAAGAGACAAGGGGGTCCTTCGGTGGAAACACCATATATTTT	CSVEETRGSFGGNTIYF	TRBV29-1	-	-	17	TRBJ1-3
TGTGCCAGCAGCCCTCACTTAAACACTGAAGCTTTCTTT	CASSPHLNTEAFF	TRBV3-1/TRBV3-2	-	-	13	TRBJ1-1
TGTGCCAGCAAAAGCAGGGACAACTCCTACGAGCAGTACTTC	CASKSRDNSYEQYF	TRBV6-4	-	-	14	TRBJ2-7
TGTGCCAGTAGCTTAATGACAGGTCCAGACACTGAAGCTTTCTTT	CASSLMTGPDTEAFF	TRBV19	-	-	15	TRBJ1-1
TGTGCCAGCAGCTTCGGGTGGGGGGGCTACAATGAGCAGTTCTTC	CASSFGWGGYNEQFF	TRBV5-6	TRBD2	-	15	TRBJ2-1
TGTGCCAGCAGCCTGGGACAGCGAGACATTCAGTACTTC	CASSLGQRDIQYF	TRBV5-6	TRBD1	-	13	TRBJ2-4
TGTGCCAGCAGTTTATTGGCTAGCGGGAGCGGGGAGCTGTTTTTT	CASSLLASGSGELFF	TRBV28	TRBD2	few	15	TRBJ2-2
TGTGCCAGCAGTTTGTCAGGGCTCAATGAGCAGTTCTTC	CASSLSGLNEQFF	TRBV27	-	-	13	TRBJ2-1
TGTGCCAGTAGTATAACAGGGCCAGGGGTAACGGAGCAGTACTTC	CASSITGPGVTEQYF	TRBV19	-	-	15	TRBJ2-7
TGTGCCAGTAATAAGTGGCGGGGGGAGACCCAGTACTTC	CASNKWRGETQYF	TRBV19	TRBD2	-	13	TRBJ2-5
TGTGCCAGCAGTGACGGCGGGGGGGCCTTAGAGACCCAGTACTTC	CASSDGGGALETQYF	TRBV2	TRBD2	-	15	TRBJ2-5
TGTGCCAGCAGCCCCCAGGCTCTTCAGAGTCGCAATGAGCAGTTCTTC	CASSPQALQSRNEQFF	TRBV7-3	-	-	16	TRBJ2-1
TGTGCCACGAGCAGCCAGGGCATGAACACTGAAGCTTTCTTT	CATSSQGMNTEAFF	TRBV18	-	-	14	TRBJ1-1
TGTGCCAGCAGCCAAGTCGAGCTTAGCGGGAGGGACAATGAGCAGTTCTTC	CASSQVELSGRDNEQFF	TRBV3-1/TRBV3-2	TRBD2	-	17	TRBJ2-1
TGCGCCAGCAGCTTGGAGACAGCTTCAACCGGGGAGCTGTTTTTT	CASSLETASTGELFF	TRBV5-1	-	-	15	TRBJ2-2
TGCGCCAGCAGCCGCCTGGGACAGGGAACGAACACCGGGGAGCTGTTTTTT	CASSRLGQGTNTGELFF	TRBV4-3	TRBD1	-	17	TRBJ2-2
TGTGCCAGCAGCTTAGGGGCGGGGGGACTTAGCACAGATACGCAGTATTTT	CASSLGAGGLSTDTQYF	TRBV11-3	TRBD2	-	17	TRBJ2-3
TGCGCCAGCAGCTTGGGGACTAGCGGGTTTAGCACCGGGGAGCTGTTTTTT	CASSLGTSGFSTGELFF	TRBV5-1	TRBD2	-	17	TRBJ2-2
TGTGCCAGCTCACGGGGACAGGGTGGAAACACCATATATTTT	CASSRGQGGNTIYF	TRBV18	TRBD1	-	14	TRBJ1-3
TGTGCCAGCAGCCTTTTACCCAGGGGACGGACCGGGGAGCTGTTTTTT	CASSLLPRGRTGELFF	TRBV3-1/TRBV3-2	-	few	16	TRBJ2-2
TGTGCCAGCAGCCAAGGGGGGGACTACTTCACAAGCACAGATACGCAGTATTTT	CASSQGGDYFTSTDTQYF	TRBV3-1/TRBV3-2	TRBD2	once	18	TRBJ2-3
TGTGCCAGTAGTTCGGGACAGGGCTACACTGAAGCTTTCTTT	CASSSGQGYTEAFF	TRBV19	TRBD1	-	14	TRBJ1-1
TGTGCCACCCTCCACGGACAGGGGATCTACGAGCAGTACTTC	CATLHGQGIYEQYF	TRBV24-1	TRBD1	once	14	TRBJ2-7
TGTGCCAGCAGCTTATTAGTTTCGCAGTATTTT	CASSLLVSQYF	TRBV7-2	-	once	11	TRBJ2-3